Listed below are T cell receptor beta chains from one sample, sequenced in a study of regulatory T cells in long-lasting Graves disease. One entry per CDR3 protein, called by TCRdb with MiXCR from the multiplex PCR reads. In the table there are around 250,000 distinct CDR3 sequences, 15% to 20% of which are singletons. This specimen consisted of peripheral blood mononuclear cells (PBMCs), obtained at new diagnosis, from a patient treated with antithyroid drugs. The receptors stem from a female donor with Graves disease. Each CDR3 is given with its conserved first and last residue. D genes are given only for firm matches. Only some rows state a clone size, as once, few, many or a class for expanded clones.

>TRBJ1-2|TRBV27|TRBD1|many
TGTGCCAGCACGGGACAGGCCTATGGCTACACCTTC
CASTGQAYGYTF
>TRBJ1-1|TRBV3-1|.|many
TGTGCCAGCAGCCATGGGGGACGCACTGAAGCTTTCTTT
CASSHGGRTEAFF
>TRBJ1-1|TRBV10-3|.|many
TGTGCCATCAGTGTCTCCGGGGCGAACACTGAAGCTTTCTTT
CAISVSGANTEAFF
>TRBJ2-7|TRBV20-1|.|.
TGCAGTGCTAGTACAGACTCCTACGAGCAGTACTTC
CSASTDSYEQYF
>TRBJ2-3|TRBV20-1|TRBD2|many
TGCAGTGCAACGCCCGGGGCTAGCGGCCCCACAGATACGCAGTATTTT
CSATPGASGPTDTQYF
>TRBJ1-4|TRBV20-1|.|many
TGCAGTGCTCCCCACGGGACTAATGAAAAACTGTTTTTT
CSAPHGTNEKLFF
>TRBJ1-2|TRBV5-1|.|.
TGCGCCAGCAGCTCGGGAGTTGACTATGGCTACACCTTC
CASSSGVDYGYTF
>TRBJ2-5|TRBV24-1|.|many
TGTGCCACCAGTGATTTGTTGACAGGCCAAGAGACCCAGTACTTC
CATSDLLTGQETQYF
>TRBJ1-5|TRBV10-3|.|.
TGTGCCACCAGTCAAAGCAATCAGCCCCAGCATTTT
CATSQSNQPQHF
>TRBJ2-5|TRBV15|.|many
TGTGCCACCAGCAGAGGGGAGCGGCAAGAGACCCAGTACTTC
CATSRGERQETQYF
>TRBJ2-5|TRBV12-3/TRBV12-4|TRBD1|.
TGTGCCAGCAGCCACCGGACAGGGGTAGAGACCCAGTACTTC
CASSHRTGVETQYF
>TRBJ1-1|TRBV2|.|once
TGTGCCAGGACGGATGGGGGGCGCATGAACACTGAAGCTTTCTTT
CARTDGGRMNTEAFF
>TRBJ1-1|TRBV20-1|.|.
TGCAGTGCTAGACAGGAGAAAGCTTTCTTT
CSARQEKAFF
>TRBJ2-7|TRBV10-3|TRBD2|few
TGTGCCATCAGACGCGGGACTAGCGCACTGGGGGGATCGGACGAGCAGTACTTC
CAIRRGTSALGGSDEQYF
>TRBJ2-7|TRBV7-2|TRBD2|many
TGTGCCAGCAGCTCGCGGCCGGGACTAGCGGGATACGAGCAGTACTTC
CASSSRPGLAGYEQYF
>TRBJ2-3|TRBV7-7|.|few
TGTGCTAGCAGCTTAGCGCAAGCTCCAGATACGCAGTATTTT
CASSLAQAPDTQYF
>TRBJ1-2|TRBV28|.|many
TGTGCCAGCAGCCGCGTCCGGACTGGGGACTATGGCTACACCTTC
CASSRVRTGDYGYTF
>TRBJ2-5|TRBV24-1|TRBD2|many
TGTGCCACCAGTGATATGACTAGCGGGGGTCAAGAGACCCAGTACTTC
CATSDMTSGGQETQYF
>TRBJ1-2|TRBV19|.|many
TGTGCCACCAGACAGGCCGCTAACTATGGCTACACCTTC
CATRQAANYGYTF
>TRBJ2-6|TRBV19|.|.
TGTGCCAGTAGTATTCTGGACTCTGGGGCCAACGTCCTGACTTTC
CASSILDSGANVLTF
>TRBJ2-1|TRBV4-1|TRBD2|few
TGCGCCAGCAGCCGCCAGACTAGCGGGGGGACGAATGAGCAGTTCTTC
CASSRQTSGGTNEQFF
>TRBJ2-1|TRBV24-1|.|few
TGTGCCACCAGTGAAGGGGTTAATGAGCAGTTCTTC
CATSEGVNEQFF
>TRBJ2-1|TRBV27|.|many
TGTGCCAGCAGTTTTGAGGCCGGGACCTCGGGATCCTACAATGAGCAGTTCTTC
CASSFEAGTSGSYNEQFF
>TRBJ2-1|TRBV14|.|few
TGTGCCAGCAGCCCTAGACTAGATCCGTACAATGAGCAGTTCTTC
CASSPRLDPYNEQFF
>TRBJ2-1|TRBV2|.|many
TGTGCCAGCAGTGAAGCGCCCTGGGATGAGCAGTTCTTC
CASSEAPWDEQFF